A selection of T cell receptor beta chains follows, all from one sample in a study of beta chain features in type 1 diabetes. This table comes from immunoSEQ multiplex PCR, and its TCRdb copy is limited to in-frame clones, with some not included. The top ten clones hold approximately 0.019% of a sample with some 400,000 clones, over 12% of them seen once. The specimen was naive CD4+ T cells from blood. The receptors originated from a woman under 30 in good health. Both conserved end residues are part of each CDR3. A D gene is named only where the DNA matches it firmly. A row's size may be missing; if present it is once, few, many or a size class.

CDR3 DNA: TGTGCCAGCAGTGAGACAGTCGGAGCTTTCTTT; CDR3 protein: CASSETVGAFF; clone size: few; J gene: TRBJ1-1; D gene: -; V gene: TRBV2; CDR3 length: 11
CDR3 DNA: TGTGCCAGCAGCGCCGTACAGGGCCTCGACTATGGCTACACCTTC; CDR3 protein: CASSAVQGLDYGYTF; clone size: -; J gene: TRBJ1-2; D gene: -; V gene: TRBV7-9; CDR3 length: 15
CDR3 DNA: TGTGCCAGCAGCGTGGAGCTTGATACGCAGTATTTT; CDR3 protein: CASSVELDTQYF; clone size: -; J gene: TRBJ2-3; D gene: -; V gene: TRBV9; CDR3 length: 12
CDR3 DNA: TGTGCCAGCAGTAGGGAGACCATGAACACTGAAGCTTTCTTT; CDR3 protein: CASSRETMNTEAFF; clone size: few; J gene: TRBJ1-1; D gene: -; V gene: TRBV25-1; CDR3 length: 14
CDR3 DNA: TGCGCCAGCAGCCAAGATTCTGGCGGGAGTGGAACCGGGGAGCTGTTTTTT; CDR3 protein: CASSQDSGGSGTGELFF; clone size: -; J gene: TRBJ2-2; D gene: TRBD2; V gene: TRBV4-3; CDR3 length: 17
CDR3 DNA: TGTGCCAGCTCCCCCCGTAGTTACTCTGGAAACACCATATATTTT; CDR3 protein: CASSPRSYSGNTIYF; clone size: few; J gene: TRBJ1-3; D gene: -; V gene: TRBV6-5; CDR3 length: 15
CDR3 DNA: TGTGCCAGCAGTTCGGGACAGAGCTATGGCTACACCTTC; CDR3 protein: CASSSGQSYGYTF; clone size: -; J gene: TRBJ1-2; D gene: TRBD1; V gene: TRBV28; CDR3 length: 13
CDR3 DNA: TGTGCCAGCGAGGAAATTCAACTGTGCGAGCAGTACTTC; CDR3 protein: CASEEIQLCEQYF; clone size: -; J gene: TRBJ2-7; D gene: -; V gene: TRBV14; CDR3 length: 13
CDR3 DNA: TGTGCCAGCTCACCCCTACCTTATGTCGGGGACAGTCCTCGGGAGCAGTACTTC; CDR3 protein: CASSPLPYVGDSPREQYF; clone size: -; J gene: TRBJ2-7; D gene: TRBD1; V gene: TRBV18; CDR3 length: 18
CDR3 DNA: TGTGCCATCAGTGTAATCGGGACTAGCGATGAGCAGTTCTTC; CDR3 protein: CAISVIGTSDEQFF; clone size: -; J gene: TRBJ2-1; D gene: TRBD2; V gene: TRBV10-3; CDR3 length: 14
CDR3 DNA: TGTGCCAGCAGCGAGTCGACAGGGCAAGAGACCCAGTACTTC; CDR3 protein: CASSESTGQETQYF; clone size: few; J gene: TRBJ2-5; D gene: TRBD1; V gene: TRBV7-9; CDR3 length: 14
CDR3 DNA: TGTGCCAGCAGTGACATTCGGCGGGATGCCTACAATGAGCAGTTCTTC; CDR3 protein: CASSDIRRDAYNEQFF; clone size: few; J gene: TRBJ2-1; D gene: -; V gene: TRBV6-1; CDR3 length: 16
CDR3 DNA: TGTGCCAGCAGTCACCGGGGACAGGGGTCCCCCTACGAGCAGTACTTC; CDR3 protein: CASSHRGQGSPYEQYF; clone size: few; J gene: TRBJ2-7; D gene: TRBD1; V gene: TRBV27; CDR3 length: 16
CDR3 DNA: TGTGCCAGCAGCTCCGGACAGCCGAACTCCTACGAGCAGTACTTC; CDR3 protein: CASSSGQPNSYEQYF; clone size: few; J gene: TRBJ2-7; D gene: -; V gene: TRBV7-9; CDR3 length: 15
CDR3 DNA: TGTGCCAGCAGCCAAGATAGGCTAGCGGGAGGGCCGCCCTACAATGAGCAGTTCTTC; CDR3 protein: CASSQDRLAGGPPYNEQFF; clone size: few; J gene: TRBJ2-1; D gene: TRBD2; V gene: TRBV4-2; CDR3 length: 19
CDR3 DNA: TGCAGCGCACGGACAGGGGCCGGAAACACTGAAGCTTTCTTT; CDR3 protein: CSARTGAGNTEAFF; clone size: -; J gene: TRBJ1-1; D gene: TRBD1; V gene: TRBV29-1; CDR3 length: 14
CDR3 DNA: TGTGCCAGCGATCCACTAGCGGGAGTGGGGTCAGATACGCAGTATTTT; CDR3 protein: CASDPLAGVGSDTQYF; clone size: few; J gene: TRBJ2-3; D gene: TRBD2; V gene: TRBV28; CDR3 length: 16
CDR3 DNA: TGTGCCAGCAGCTTACGACAGAGTATGAACACTGAAGCTTTCTTT; CDR3 protein: CASSLRQSMNTEAFF; clone size: -; J gene: TRBJ1-1; D gene: -; V gene: TRBV7-9; CDR3 length: 15
CDR3 DNA: TGCAGCGTTGAAGTGTACTCTGGAAACACCATATATTTT; CDR3 protein: CSVEVYSGNTIYF; clone size: -; J gene: TRBJ1-3; D gene: -; V gene: TRBV29-1; CDR3 length: 13
CDR3 DNA: TGTGCCGTTTGGACTAGCCGCGCCTACAATGAGCAGTTCTTC; CDR3 protein: CAVWTSRAYNEQFF; clone size: -; J gene: TRBJ2-1; D gene: TRBD2; V gene: TRBV6-5; CDR3 length: 14
CDR3 DNA: TGCGCCAGCAGCTGGACCGGGACAACCCAAGAGACCCAGTACTTC; CDR3 protein: CASSWTGTTQETQYF; clone size: few; J gene: TRBJ2-5; D gene: -; V gene: TRBV5-1; CDR3 length: 15
CDR3 DNA: TGTGCCAGCAGCTCGATGACTAGCGGGAGTGCCGATACGCAGTATTTT; CDR3 protein: CASSSMTSGSADTQYF; clone size: -; J gene: TRBJ2-3; D gene: TRBD2; V gene: TRBV5-4; CDR3 length: 16
CDR3 DNA: TGTGCCAGCAGTAAACCGGGACAGAGCTCCTACGAGCAGTACTTC; CDR3 protein: CASSKPGQSSYEQYF; clone size: few; J gene: TRBJ2-7; D gene: TRBD1; V gene: TRBV6-5; CDR3 length: 15
CDR3 DNA: TGTGCCTGGAGTTTGAGCGGGAGTGTGTACCAAGAGACCCAGTACTTC; CDR3 protein: CAWSLSGSVYQETQYF; clone size: -; J gene: TRBJ2-5; D gene: TRBD2; V gene: TRBV30; CDR3 length: 16
CDR3 DNA: TGCAGTGCTAGAGGAGGAGAGACCCAGTACTTC; CDR3 protein: CSARGGETQYF; clone size: -; J gene: TRBJ2-5; D gene: -; V gene: TRBV20-1; CDR3 length: 11
CDR3 DNA: TGCGCCAGCAGCCCACCCGGGACAGAGAACACTGAAGCTTTCTTT; CDR3 protein: CASSPPGTENTEAFF; clone size: -; J gene: TRBJ1-1; D gene: TRBD1; V gene: TRBV5-1; CDR3 length: 15
CDR3 DNA: TGTGCCAGCAGCTTTAGGACAGGGCGGGGATATGGCTACACCTTC; CDR3 protein: CASSFRTGRGYGYTF; clone size: few; J gene: TRBJ1-2; D gene: TRBD1; V gene: TRBV5-4; CDR3 length: 15
CDR3 DNA: TGTGCCAGCAGCCAAATCCCCCTAGCGGGAGGCACAGATACGCAGTATTTT; CDR3 protein: CASSQIPLAGGTDTQYF; clone size: -; J gene: TRBJ2-3; D gene: TRBD2; V gene: TRBV4-2; CDR3 length: 17
CDR3 DNA: TGTGCCAGCAGCCCTACGGGGATCCCCGCCCACAATGAGCAGTTCTTC; CDR3 protein: CASSPTGIPAHNEQFF; clone size: -; J gene: TRBJ2-1; D gene: -; V gene: TRBV14; CDR3 length: 16
CDR3 DNA: TGTGCCAGCAGCCCTAGTTGGTTTGGACTCGATGAGCAGTTCTTC; CDR3 protein: CASSPSWFGLDEQFF; clone size: -; J gene: TRBJ2-1; D gene: -; V gene: TRBV7-2; CDR3 length: 15
CDR3 DNA: TGTGCCAGCAGCTGGACAGGGCTAATGTACGAGCAGTACTTC; CDR3 protein: CASSWTGLMYEQYF; clone size: few; J gene: TRBJ2-7; D gene: TRBD1; V gene: TRBV27; CDR3 length: 14
CDR3 DNA: TGCGCCAGCAGCCCGGGACAGGCTAACTATGGCTACACCTTC; CDR3 protein: CASSPGQANYGYTF; clone size: -; J gene: TRBJ1-2; D gene: TRBD1; V gene: TRBV5-1; CDR3 length: 14
CDR3 DNA: TGTGCCAGCAGCTCTTGGGACAGGGACAACAAGCAGTACTTC; CDR3 protein: CASSSWDRDNKQYF; clone size: few; J gene: TRBJ2-7; D gene: TRBD1; V gene: TRBV7-2; CDR3 length: 14
CDR3 DNA: TGTGCCAGCAGTCCCAGGACTGGGAACACCGGGGAGCTGTTTTTT; CDR3 protein: CASSPRTGNTGELFF; clone size: few; J gene: TRBJ2-2; D gene: -; V gene: TRBV27; CDR3 length: 15
CDR3 DNA: TGTGCCAGCATCCACCAGGGAAATCAGCCCCAGCATTTT; CDR3 protein: CASIHQGNQPQHF; clone size: -; J gene: TRBJ1-5; D gene: -; V gene: TRBV28; CDR3 length: 13
CDR3 DNA: TGTGCCAGCAGTCAACAGGGCCAGGCTAACTATGGCTACACCTTC; CDR3 protein: CASSQQGQANYGYTF; clone size: few; J gene: TRBJ1-2; D gene: -; V gene: TRBV6-4; CDR3 length: 15
CDR3 DNA: TGTGCCAGCAGTTGGACTAGCGATCCCACAGATACGCAGTATTTT; CDR3 protein: CASSWTSDPTDTQYF; clone size: few; J gene: TRBJ2-3; D gene: TRBD2; V gene: TRBV7-9; CDR3 length: 15
CDR3 DNA: TGCGCCAGCAGCCAGCCCTTCGGGAGGGATGAGCAGTTCTTC; CDR3 protein: CASSQPFGRDEQFF; clone size: few; J gene: TRBJ2-1; D gene: TRBD2; V gene: TRBV4-1; CDR3 length: 14
CDR3 DNA: TGTGCCAGCAGCCAAGATCGTGGGTTAGGGCTAGCGGGAGCCCTTGAGCAGTTCTTC; CDR3 protein: CASSQDRGLGLAGALEQFF; clone size: -; J gene: TRBJ2-1; D gene: TRBD2; V gene: TRBV4-2; CDR3 length: 19
CDR3 DNA: TGCGCCAGCAGTGAGTCCAGTGGCTACACCTTC; CDR3 protein: CASSESSGYTF; clone size: few; J gene: TRBJ1-2; D gene: -; V gene: TRBV10-2; CDR3 length: 11
CDR3 DNA: TGTGCCAGCAGCGTCACTAGCGGCTCCTACGAGCAGTACTTC; CDR3 protein: CASSVTSGSYEQYF; clone size: -; J gene: TRBJ2-7; D gene: TRBD2; V gene: TRBV9; CDR3 length: 14
CDR3 DNA: TGTGCCAGCAGCGTAGCCCCTTTCCAAGAGACCCAGTACTTC; CDR3 protein: CASSVAPFQETQYF; clone size: -; J gene: TRBJ2-5; D gene: -; V gene: TRBV9; CDR3 length: 14
CDR3 DNA: TGTGCCAGCGGCCCGGGAACTGAAGCTTTCTTT; CDR3 protein: CASGPGTEAFF; clone size: few; J gene: TRBJ1-1; D gene: -; V gene: TRBV7-8; CDR3 length: 11
CDR3 DNA: TGTGCCAGCTCACCGCAGGGACAAGAGACCCAGTACTTC; CDR3 protein: CASSPQGQETQYF; clone size: -; J gene: TRBJ2-5; D gene: -; V gene: TRBV18; CDR3 length: 13
CDR3 DNA: TGTGCCAGCAGCTCCTCAACAGCGAACACTGAAGCTTTCTTT; CDR3 protein: CASSSSTANTEAFF; clone size: few; J gene: TRBJ1-1; D gene: -; V gene: TRBV7-3; CDR3 length: 14
CDR3 DNA: TGTGCCAGCAGCGTAGACGGACAGCGGGAGGGTGGCCAGTTCTTC; CDR3 protein: CASSVDGQREGGQFF; clone size: -; J gene: TRBJ2-1; D gene: TRBD2; V gene: TRBV9; CDR3 length: 15
CDR3 DNA: TGCAGCGTTGGCGGGCTAGCCAAAAACATTCAGTACTTC; CDR3 protein: CSVGGLAKNIQYF; clone size: -; J gene: TRBJ2-4; D gene: -; V gene: TRBV29-1; CDR3 length: 13
CDR3 DNA: TGTGCCAGCAGCCCGGCTGGACTAGCGGCTTCCTCCTACGAGCAGTACTTC; CDR3 protein: CASSPAGLAASSYEQYF; clone size: -; J gene: TRBJ2-7; D gene: TRBD2; V gene: TRBV7-8; CDR3 length: 17
CDR3 DNA: TGTGCCAGCAGTTTACACCGGGACATCCGCAAGCAGTACTTC; CDR3 protein: CASSLHRDIRKQYF; clone size: few; J gene: TRBJ2-7; D gene: -; V gene: TRBV28; CDR3 length: 14
CDR3 DNA: TGTGCCGGCTATACTCTAGCGGGAGTCACCGGGGAGCTGTTTTTT; CDR3 protein: CAGYTLAGVTGELFF; clone size: -; J gene: TRBJ2-2; D gene: TRBD2; V gene: TRBV30; CDR3 length: 15
CDR3 DNA: TGTGCCAGCAGCGTAGTATCAGAGACCCAGTACTTC; CDR3 protein: CASSVVSETQYF; clone size: -; J gene: TRBJ2-5; D gene: -; V gene: TRBV9; CDR3 length: 12